This record covers a single T cell receptor beta chain. The CDR3 is 16 residues long. The germline V gene has CDR1 LNHDA and CDR2 SQIVND (reference sequence). Between the trimmed V and J ends, which lost 3 bases and 1 base, there was a span of 12 bases. Profiled with immunoSEQ multiplex PCR; TCRdb holds only in-frame clones, not every one. Of 200,000 to 250,000 clones in the sample, about 95% were seen once. The source of the sample is a study of control samples from healthy donors and cancer patients. This chain joins TRBV19 and TRBJ1-4, with D hard to call. Material for sequencing was blood. The clonotype originates from a man aged 50-59 years in good health. DNA for the CDR3: TGTGCCAGTAGTATCACCCGACTAGGAACTAATGAAAAACTGTTTTTT. It yields the protein CASSITRLGTNEKLFF.